This passage covers 8 T cell receptor beta chains from one sample sequenced in a study of blood T cell repertoires in COVID-19. Using immunoSEQ multiplex PCR, the repertoire was profiled, and TCRdb retains in-frame clones only, with some absent. This sample has about 250,000 clones; roughly 85% occur once, and the top ten carry approximately 9.6%. The material sequenced was PBMCs or T cells enriched from blood (not recorded which). Every receptor here comes from a woman between 50 and 59 years old with acute COVID-19.

This chain links TRBV6-5 with TRBJ1-5; D is uncertain. Germline CDR1 reads MNHEY; CDR2 reads SVGAGI. This CDR3 has 12 amino acids. The ends were cut back, 7 bases at V and 5 bases at J, with 9 bases in the middle. CDR3 coding DNA: TGTGCCAGCACGGGGAAAGATCAGCCCCAGCATTTT. Protein sequence: CASTGKDQPQHF.

This clone appeared a single time. The chain employs TRBV6-5 and TRBJ1-1; 7 nucleotides match TRBD1. The CDR3 has 14 residues. With 2 bases clipped from V and 5 bases from J, the junction kept 5 bases outside the gene matches. The germline V gene has CDR1 MNHEY and CDR2 SVGAGI. The CDR3 is CASSYRGRWTEAFF. In DNA form, the CDR3 reads TGTGCCAGCAGTTACAGGGGGCGGTGGACTGAAGCTTTCTTT.

V and J are TRBV19 and TRBJ1-1; 8 bases align to TRBD1. The junction had 13 bases not matched to a gene; V was cut back by 10 bases and J by 0 bases. This CDR3 spans 16 amino acids. CDR1 LNHDA and CDR2 SQIVND come from the germline V gene (reference sequence). This CDR3 is CATLPGQGWMNTEAFF. For the CDR3, the DNA is TGTGCCACCCTGCCTGGACAGGGCTGGATGAACACTGAAGCTTTCTTT.

This chain links TRBV30 with TRBJ1-2; TRBD1 might be the D (5 bases). CDR1 is GTSNPN and CDR2 is SVGIG in the germline V gene (reference sequence). The CDR3 extends over 11 amino acids. Here the CDR3 reads CAGPGGDGYTF. In DNA form, the CDR3 reads TGTGCGGGGCCGGGGGGAGACGGCTACACCTTC.

The chain combines TRBV5-6 with TRBJ1-1, with 9 bases lining up with TRBD1. Germline V gene data show CDR1 as SGHDT and CDR2 as YYEEEE. CDR3 size: 14 residues. Trimming at V came to 1 base and at J to 6 bases, leaving 4 bases not matched to a gene. This chain's CDR3 is CASSLIQGAAEAFF. CDR3 DNA sequence: TGTGCCAGCAGCTTGATACAGGGGGCTGCTGAAGCTTTCTTT. The full variable domain, with the rest looked up from reference TRBV5-6 and TRBJ1-1, is DAGVTQSPTHLIKTRGQQVTLRCSPKSGHDTVSWYQQALGQGPQFIFQYYEEEERQRGNFPDRFSGHQFPNYSSELNVNALLLGDSALYLCASSLIQGAAEAFFGQGTRLTVV.

This chain connects TRBV5-1 to TRBJ2-3; D may be TRBD1 (6 bases). With 3 bases removed from V and 4 bases from J, the gap between germline ends came to 15 bases. This CDR3 comprises 15 residues. Germline CDR1 SGHRS, CDR2 YFSETQ. The CDR3 here is CASSSGGQFPDTQYF. The CDR3 DNA sequence: TGCGCCAGCAGCTCGGGCGGACAGTTCCCAGATACGCAGTATTTT.

The V gene is TRBV9, the J gene TRBJ1-1, with TRBD1 as a possible D gene (5 bases). V was cut by 3 bases and J by 2 bases, with 8 bases left in between. Germline V lookup: CDR1 SGDLS, CDR2 YYNGEE. CDR3 length: 13 amino acids. CDR3 amino acids: CASSGQTNTEAFF. The CDR3 DNA sequence: TGTGCCAGCAGCGGACAGACAAACACTGAAGCTTTCTTT. Complete variable domain (other parts from reference TRBV9 and TRBJ1-1): DSGVTQTPKHLITATGQRVTLRCSPRSGDLSVYWYQQSLDQGLQFLIQYYNGEERAKGNILERFSAQQFPDLHSELNLSSLELGDSALYFCASSGQTNTEAFFGQGTRLTVV.

The genes are TRBV5-1 and TRBJ2-5, with 11 bases lining up with TRBD1. V dropped 0 bases and J dropped 5; count of bases not matched to a gene: 9. Germline V gene sequence: CDR1 SGHRS, CDR2 YFSETQ. This CDR3 region has 17 residues. In DNA, the CDR3 is TGCGCCAGCAGCTTGGTTGGGACAGGGGGTCTTGGGGAGACCCAGTACTTC. Translated, it gives CASSLVGTGGLGETQYF.